The entry that follows covers one T cell receptor beta chain sequence. Its antigen is undetermined. Assay used: immunoSEQ multiplex PCR; TCRdb lists only in-frame clones, some missing. Of 550,000 to 600,000 clones in the sample, around 80% were seen once. These data belong to a study of shared clonotypes between healthy human individuals. Study findings and constraints: Few donors restricted represented genetic and exposure-history diversity.

Every donor, a Caucasian adult, lived in Nashville, Tennessee. V lost 10 bases to trimming and J lost 1 base, with 10 bases between them. This CDR3 has 13 amino acids. Germline V gene data show CDR1 as MNHEY and CDR2 as SMNVEV (reference sequence). This chain connects TRBV27 to TRBJ2-2; D is uncertain. The sample comprised PBMCs. This TCR derives from a woman aged 40 to 50 in good health. Some clones in this sample may be carry-over from other donors' samples. CDR3 coding DNA: TGTGCCACCCAATGGGGGAACACCGGGGAGCTGTTTTTT. Amino acid sequence: CATQWGNTGELFF.